Below are 27 T cell receptor beta chains sequenced from a single sample in a study of identical twins. TCRdb re-derived calls from the 5' RACE reads in MiXCR, one entry per CDR3 protein. The table includes around 490,000 distinct CDR3 sequences, 20% to 25% detected once. This sample was also put to use in a study of yellow fever vaccine responses in identical twins.

Sample: CD4+ T cells sorted from blood. Receptors originate from a woman younger than 35 in good health.

This clonotype has more than one count but fewer than ten. V gene TRBV27 combines with J gene TRBJ2-4; 9 bases align to TRBD2. The CDR3 covers 13 residues. V shed 6 bases and J 6 bases; nucleotides not matched to a gene: 3. Germline CDR1 and CDR2: MNHEY and SMNVEV (reference sequence). Here the CDR3 DNA reads TGTGCCAGCAGGCGGGAGGGAGGAAACATTCAGTACTTC. Its translation is CASRREGGNIQYF.

V usage is TRBV6-5 and J usage is TRBJ1-2; D gene ambiguous. The CDR3 sequence is 13 residues long. With 2 bases removed from V and 2 bases from J, the gap between germline ends came to 6 bases. Per germline, CDR1 MNHEY and CDR2 SVGAGI. Written as DNA, the CDR3 is TGTGCCAGCAGTTACATCCTAAACTATGGCTACACCTTC. Encoded protein: CASSYILNYGYTF.

This clonotype was recorded a few times. The chain links TRBV7-3 to TRBJ1-5; 7 bases match TRBD1. From germline, CDR1 is SGHTA and CDR2 FQGTGA. Losses at the gene ends were 5 bases for V and 7 bases for J; bases not matched to a gene: 8. The CDR3 totals 14 residues. In nucleotides, the CDR3 is TGTGCCAGCAGCCTCACAGGGGCGGAGCAGCCCCAGCATTTT. Translating it yields CASSLTGAEQPQHF. The variable domain in full, completed from reference TRBV7-3 and TRBJ1-5, reads GAGVSQTPSNKVTEKGKYVELRCDPISGHTALYWYRQSLGQGPEFLIYFQGTGAADDSGLPNDRFFAVRPEGSVSTLKIQRTERGDSAVYLCASSLTGAEQPQHFGDGTRLSIL.

This clonotype was seen a few times. The gene calls are TRBV20-1 and TRBJ2-4, with a weak D call TRBD2 (7 bases). The length of the CDR3 is 11 residues. The ends were cut back, 4 bases at V and 15 bases at J, with 16 bases in the middle. Germline V gene sequence: CDR1 DFQATT, CDR2 SNEGSKA (reference sequence). The CDR3 reads CSANGGGRGYF. The CDR3 DNA reads TGCAGTGCTAATGGGGGCGGGAGAGGGTACTTC.

The J gene is TRBJ1-3, the V gene TRBV6-2 or TRBV6-3; D not certain. The length of the CDR3 is 15 residues. Germline CDR1 is MNHEY and CDR2 is SVGEGT. The germline V and J ends were trimmed by 2 bases and 9 bases, with 17 bases remaining between them. The CDR3 DNA is TGTGCCAGCAGTTACGGTGGACCGCGGCGAGGCACCATATATTTT. Residues: CASSYGGPRRGTIYF.

The J gene is TRBJ2-4, the V gene TRBV20-1, with D possibly TRBD1 on 5 matching bases. The CDR3 extends over 15 amino acids. Trimming removed 6 bases at V and 0 bases at J, with 15 bases between. Per germline, CDR1 DFQATT and CDR2 SNEGSKA (reference sequence). In DNA, the CDR3 is TGCAGTGCCCTCGGTGGGGCGCTAGCCAAAAACATTCAGTACTTC. Its translation: CSALGGALAKNIQYF.

The chain employs TRBV12-3 or TRBV12-4 and TRBJ2-2; TRBD1 matches 8 bases. J was trimmed by 1 base and V by 5 bases; bases with no gene match: 9. This CDR3 is built from 17 residues. The CDR3 DNA reads as TGTGCCAGCAGTGGGGACAGGCCCCCCTTGAACACCGGGGAGCTGTTTTTT. It yields the protein CASSGDRPPLNTGELFF.

This clonotype has a handful of counts. DNA for the CDR3: TGTGCCAGCAGTTACTCGACGGGCGGGAGATCCTACGAGCAGTACTTC. Translation gives CASSYSTGGRSYEQYF. V gene TRBV6-2 or TRBV6-3 combines with J gene TRBJ2-7; 7 bases agree with TRBD2. The CDR3 is 16 amino acids. Germline-derived CDR1 and CDR2 are MNHEY and SVGEGT. The trim removed 0 bases at V and 1 base at J, leaving 6 bases unmatched.

This chain uses TRBV5-1 with TRBJ2-1; 8 bases line up with TRBD2. CDR1 SGHRS and CDR2 YFSETQ come from the germline V gene. The CDR3 spans 16 residues. J was trimmed by 6 bases and V by 0 bases; bases with no gene match: 8. Here the CDR3 DNA reads TGCGCCAGCAGCTTGGCCGAGACTAGCGTTGGCAATGAGCAGTTCTTC. Encoded protein: CASSLAETSVGNEQFF.

This clonotype appeared a few times. This chain joins TRBV14 and TRBJ2-2; the match to TRBD2 covers 11 bases. The CDR3 length is 14 residues. Trimming took 6 bases from V and 6 from J; bases not matched to a gene: 3. Per germline, CDR1 SGHDN and CDR2 FVKESK. The CDR3 here is CASRGLAAAGELFF. CDR3 DNA: TGTGCCAGCAGGGGACTAGCGGCGGCCGGGGAGCTGTTTTTT. Filled out from reference TRBV14 and TRBJ2-2, the complete variable domain reads EAGVTQFPSHSVIEKGQTVTLRCDPISGHDNLYWYRRVMGKEIKFLLHFVKESKQDESGMPNNRFLAERTGGTYSTLKVQPAELEDSGVYFCASRGLAAAGELFFGEGSRLTVL.

This clonotype came up a few times. This chain links TRBV6-1 with TRBJ2-7, with D perhaps matching TRBD1 (6 bases). The V gene's germline CDR1 is MNHNS and CDR2 SASEGT. The V end lost 8 bases, the J end lost 5 bases, and 16 bases lay between the germline ends. The length of the CDR3 is 13 residues. The DNA for the CDR3 is TGTGCCAGCGGCTCAATGAGGGGGAACGAGCAGTACTTC. Translation gives CASGSMRGNEQYF.

The sample holds a few counts of this clonotype. CDR3 amino acids: CASTKLRSSESRTDTQYF. CDR3 bases: TGTGCCAGCACCAAACTTCGGTCTAGCGAATCCCGCACAGATACGCAGTATTTT. This rearrangement joins TRBV11-2 to TRBJ2-3, with D possibly TRBD2 on 6 matching bases. Germline CDR1 SGHAT, CDR2 FQNNGV. The CDR3 contains 18 residues. The V end was cut by 7 bases, the J end by 1 base, with 24 bases between.

This clonotype was counted between two and nine times. This chain links TRBV7-3 with TRBJ1-1; D gene unclear. Trimming left V 0 bases short and J 3 bases short, with 5 bases between. The CDR3 consists of 13 residues. Germline V CDR1 and CDR2: SGHTA, FQGTGA. The CDR3 DNA reads TGTGCCAGCAGCTTAACGGTGGACACTGAAGCTTTCTTT. Translation: CASSLTVDTEAFF.

The chain links TRBV20-1 to TRBJ1-5; 9 bases agree with TRBD1. V gave up 4 bases and J gave up 2 bases; unmatched junction bases: 6. Germline assignment: CDR1 DFQATT and CDR2 SNEGSKA (reference sequence). The CDR3 is 15 residues long. The CDR3 bases are TGCAGTGCTATCACAGGGGGCGCCGGCAATCAGCCCCAGCATTTT. Its protein product is CSAITGGAGNQPQHF.

The chain couples TRBV18 to TRBJ2-7, with TRBD1 identical over 10 bases. V was clipped by 2 bases and J by 6 bases; unmatched bases: 7. Germline CDR1 is KGHSH and CDR2 is LQKENI. The CDR3 extends over 15 amino acids. In nucleotides, the CDR3 is TGTGCCAGCTCACCAACCGGGACAGGGGCTCCCGAGCAGTACTTC. The encoded protein is CASSPTGTGAPEQYF. The full variable domain, completed using reference TRBV18 and TRBJ2-7, is NAGVMQNPRHLVRRRGQEARLRCSPMKGHSHVYWYRQLPEEGLKFMVYLQKENIIDESGMPKERFSAEFPKEGPSILRIQQVVRGDSAAYFCASSPTGTGAPEQYFGPGTRLTVT.

With respect to this clonotype: At one end, the junction sequence differs from germline, possibly due to a read error. The genes are TRBV18 and TRBJ2-7, with D possibly being TRBD1 or TRBD2 (6 bases each). The CDR3 length is 15 residues. Germline lookup yields CDR1 KGHSH and CDR2 LQKENI. The CDR3 protein is CASSPPAGGSDEQYF. The CDR3 nucleotides are TGTGCCAGCTCACCACCGGCCGGGGGCTCCGACGAGCAGTACTTC.

In its sample, this clonotype was seen a few times. The gene calls are TRBV10-3 and TRBJ2-6; 12 bases match TRBD2. The J segment lost 0 bases and the V segment lost 2 bases, leaving 8 bases of the junction unmatched. Germline V CDR1 and CDR2: ENHRY, SYGVKD. The CDR3 has 20 residues. CDR3 nucleotides: TGTGCCATCAGTGAGGGAGGCGGACTAGCGGGGAACTCTGGGGCCAACGTCCTGACTTTC. Translated: CAISEGGGLAGNSGANVLTF.

There are a few counts of this clonotype. V is TRBV7-9 and J is TRBJ2-7; 11 nucleotides match TRBD2. Germline loops: CDR1 SEHNR, CDR2 FQNEAQ (reference sequence). Trimming removed 1 base from V and 3 bases from J; junction bases left unmatched: 5. This CDR3 region has 16 residues. This chain's CDR3 is CASSLGGTSGNYEQYF. The CDR3 DNA reads TGTGCCAGCAGCTTAGGGGGGACTAGCGGTAACTACGAGCAGTACTTC.

The chain employs TRBV29-1 and TRBJ2-1; 12 bases line up with TRBD2. Germline values: CDR1 SQVTM, CDR2 ANQGSEA. After removal of 8 bases from V and 4 bases from J, the junction contained 9 bases not matched to a gene. The CDR3 is 15 residues long. The CDR3 spells CSYGHGTSGYNEQFF. The DNA of the CDR3 is TGCAGCTACGGCCACGGGACTAGCGGGTACAATGAGCAGTTCTTC.

This chain uses TRBV7-8 with TRBJ2-3; 11 nucleotides line up with TRBD1. The length of the CDR3 is 16 residues. Germline values: CDR1 SGHVS, CDR2 FQNEAQ. After removal of 4 bases from V and 4 bases from J, the junction contained 7 bases not matched to a gene. CDR3 nucleotides: TGTGCCAGCAGCTCTAGCTGGACAGGGGGCGCAGATACGCAGTATTTT. It codes for CASSSSWTGGADTQYF. Full variable domain (rest looked up from reference TRBV7-8 and TRBJ2-3): GAGVSQSPRYKVAKRGQDVALRCDPISGHVSLFWYQQALGQGPEFLTYFQNEAQLDKSGLPSDRFFAERPEGSVSTLKIQRTQQEDSAVYLCASSSSWTGGADTQYFGPGTRLTVL.

This clonotype turned up a few times. The chain carries TRBV5-8 and TRBJ2-7, with D possibly being TRBD1 (5 bases). Trimming took off 1 base at V and 6 bases at J, with 11 bases between the two ends. The CDR3 is made up of 13 amino acids. Germline V lookup: CDR1 SGHTS, CDR2 YDEGEE. The CDR3: CASSLFREGEQYV. In DNA, the CDR3 is TGTGCCAGCAGCTTGTTCAGGGAAGGCGAGCAGTACGTC.

The genes are TRBV4-2 and TRBJ2-3; 16 bases align to TRBD2. The CDR3 runs to 20 residues. Unmatched junction bases numbered 10, after V lost 1 base and J lost 3 bases. Germline V gene lookup returns CDR1 LGHNA and CDR2 YNFKEQ. CDR3 sequence: CASSQVAGLAGGVRTDTQYF. Here the CDR3 DNA reads TGTGCCAGCAGCCAAGTTGCGGGACTAGCGGGGGGGGTGAGGACAGATACGCAGTATTTT.

This clonotype has only one observation. The chain couples TRBV2 to TRBJ2-2; 10 bases map to TRBD1. The CDR3 contains 15 residues. J was trimmed by 6 bases and V by 6 bases; bases with no gene match: 7. In germline, CDR1 is SNHLY, CDR2 FYNNEI. CDR3 sequence reads: CASRPGTGVAGELFF. The CDR3 DNA follows: TGTGCCAGCAGACCCGGGACAGGGGTAGCCGGGGAGCTGTTTTTT.

The chain uses TRBV7-6 and TRBJ1-4; 7 positions agree with TRBD1. The V gene end was trimmed by 2 bases and the J gene end by 5 bases; junction bases not matched to a gene: 8. Germline V gene sequence: CDR1 SGHVS, CDR2 FNYEAQ. This CDR3 has 16 residues. The chain's CDR3 is CASSLIPSGGNEKLFF. The CDR3 bases are TGTGCCAGCAGCTTAATCCCCTCAGGGGGGAATGAAAAACTGTTTTTT.

V is TRBV4-1 and J is TRBJ2-3; D gene uncertain. In germline, CDR1 is MGHRA, CDR2 YSYEKL. The V gene lost 4 bases and the J gene lost 2 bases, with 16 bases spanning the gap. CDR3 size: 16 residues. CDR3 in amino acids: CASSRIDLITTDTQYF. CDR3 coding DNA: TGCGCCAGCAGCCGAATAGACCTTATCACCACAGATACGCAGTATTTT.

A few counts support this clonotype. The V and J genes are TRBV3-1 and TRBJ2-2; D remains unclear. CDR3 length: 11 residues. Germline CDR1 and CDR2: LGHDT and YNNKEL (reference sequence). V lost 5 bases to trimming and J lost 9 bases, with 7 bases between them. The CDR3 here is CASSERRELFF. Written as DNA, the CDR3 is TGTGCCAGCAGCGAGCGCAGGGAGCTGTTTTTT. Full variable domain (missing parts from reference TRBV3-1 and TRBJ2-2): DTAVSQTPKYLVTQMGNDKSIKCEQNLGHDTMYWYKQDSKKFLKIMFSYNNKELIINETVPNRFSPKSPDKAHLNLHINSLELGDSAVYFCASSERRELFFGEGSRLTVL.

This clonotype was seen only a few times. The chain employs TRBV5-1 and TRBJ1-1, with 7 bases identical to TRBD1. V lost 0 bases and J lost 1; bases outside the gene matches: 6. The CDR3 runs 16 residues. Germline CDR1 SGHRS, CDR2 YFSETQ. The CDR3 sequence: CASSLGNRDRNTEAFF. DNA of the CDR3: TGCGCCAGCAGCTTGGGGAACCGGGACAGGAACACTGAAGCTTTCTTT.